This T cell receptor (beta chain) was captured in a study of CD8+ T cells in alopecia areata. Study context: Female C3H/HeJ mice aged about 7-11 weeks received skin from spontaneously alopecic C3H/HeJ graft donors aged 6-12 months. Study-wide points: Scalp samples also yield sequences from resident alphabeta T cells of normal skin. It was lesional scalp, especially alopecia totalis/universalis, that showed higher clonality than normal scalp.

The sample holds a few counts of this clone. Its cognate antigen is unknown. The genes and germline here are from mouse. The observed sequence ends 4 residues before the CDR3 terminus, with the missing tail filled in from the germline J gene. Within the sample, other DNA sequences also encode this same CDR3. This CDR3 contains 13 residues. CDR1 is FNHDT, CDR2 SITEND, per germline (reference sequence). The ends lost 7 bases at V and 3 bases at J; junction bases unmatched: 0. After pooling, cutaneous lymph node cells were sorted with CD4, CD8alpha, NKG2D, NKG2ACE and other markers. Extraction and reverse transcription of RNA yielded cDNA as the sequencing template. This table comes from immunoSEQ multiplex PCR, and its TCRdb copy is limited to in-frame clones, with some not included. In total the sample includes about 270,000 clones, none of them seen once.

This sequence originates from a C3H/HeJ mouse with alopecia areata. The mouse line has the MHC haplotype H2-k. The sequenced sample consisted of CD4+ T cells sorted from a lymph node. The rearrangement joins TRBV19 to TRBJ2-3; TRBD2 matches 12 bases. Here the CDR3 reads CASGTGGAETLYF. The CDR3 DNA, read in part, is TGTGCCAGCGGGACTGGGGGGGCAGAA.